These T cell receptor beta chains were read from a single sample in a study of OX40 agonist ivuxolimab in advanced cancers. Repertoires were generated with immunoSEQ multiplex PCR, while TCRdb's copy carries only in-frame clones and drops some. The sample lists some 28,000 clones, about four fifths occurring once. The sample in question was CD4+ or CD8+ T cells sorted from blood, obtained in a trial of the OX40 agonist ivuxolimab. All receptors come from an adult with an advanced solid tumor such as melanoma, head and neck, liver or kidney cancer. The conserved cysteine and the conserved F or W are not part of the CDR3 here.

J gene,V gene,CDR3 protein
TRBJ1-2,TRBV20-1,SADKTGHT
TRBJ1-1,TRBV27,ASSFWGQLAEAF
TRBJ2-7,TRBV29-1,SVDTSYEQY
TRBJ1-1,TRBV5-1,ASSATGVGTEAF
TRBJ1-2,TRBV6-1,ASSEPGIRYGYT
TRBJ2-1,TRBV27,ASSSNRVYNEQF
TRBJ2-2,TRBV7-8,ASTPYTGELF
TRBJ2-7,TRBV6-4,ASSDSDRGEQY
TRBJ2-1,TRBV15,ATSLSGLAGDEQF
TRBJ2-5,TRBV21-1,ASSKTPGIETQY
TRBJ1-2,TRBV6-5,ASSYLEGGGSGYT
TRBJ2-5,TRBV4-1,ASSHREIRRGAQY
TRBJ2-7,TRBV7-6,ASSLGDSSYEQY
TRBJ2-7,TRBV7-2,ASSRAKTGYEQY
TRBJ2-7,TRBV7-9,ASSSPGSYEQY